The rows below give T cell receptor beta chains drawn from one sample of a study of B cell selection in AIRE deficiency. Here immunoSEQ multiplex PCR was the method, and the copy in TCRdb shows in-frame clones only, minus some. The table has roughly 23,000 clones, 96% seen once. Sequenced input: CD4+CD127+ conventional T cells sorted from PBMCs. The source of these receptors is a human donor in good health. CDR3s include the opening cysteine and the closing phenylalanine or tryptophan. Each record gives: V gene, D gene, J gene, clone size, CDR3 DNA, CDR3 protein. D genes are given only for firm matches. The size field is filled for only some rows; it gives once, few, many or a size class.

V gene: TRBV7-8
D gene: NA
J gene: TRBJ2-7
clone size: once
CDR3 DNA: TGTGCCAGCAGCTCCCAACGTCTTAGCACCTTCCACGAGCAGTACTTC
CDR3 protein: CASSSQRLSTFHEQYF

V gene: TRBV19
D gene: TRBD1
J gene: TRBJ2-3
clone size: NA
CDR3 DNA: TGTGCCAGTCGGGTGACAGGGGCGAAGGATACGCAGTATTTT
CDR3 protein: CASRVTGAKDTQYF

V gene: TRBV5-4
D gene: TRBD1
J gene: TRBJ2-7
clone size: NA
CDR3 DNA: TGTGCCAGCAGGCTGGACAGGGACTCCCCCTACGAGCAGTACTTC
CDR3 protein: CASRLDRDSPYEQYF

V gene: TRBV28
D gene: NA
J gene: TRBJ1-5
clone size: NA
CDR3 DNA: TGTGCCAGCAGTTTCGGGAACCAGCCCCAGCATTTT
CDR3 protein: CASSFGNQPQHF

V gene: TRBV18
D gene: NA
J gene: TRBJ1-2
clone size: once
CDR3 DNA: TGTGCCAGCTCACCCGTTGTCGATGGAGGCTATGGCTACACCTTC
CDR3 protein: CASSPVVDGGYGYTF

V gene: TRBV2
D gene: TRBD1
J gene: TRBJ2-5
clone size: NA
CDR3 DNA: TGTGCCAGCAGTATGGGGACAGTTTTGAAGACCCAGTACTTC
CDR3 protein: CASSMGTVLKTQYF

V gene: TRBV10-1
D gene: NA
J gene: TRBJ2-3
clone size: NA
CDR3 DNA: TGCGCCAGCAGTGAGCCTAGCACAGATACGCAGTATTTT
CDR3 protein: CASSEPSTDTQYF

V gene: TRBV7-2
D gene: TRBD2
J gene: TRBJ2-7
clone size: NA
CDR3 DNA: TGTGCCAGCAGCTTAGGCGGGGGGTCCTCCTACGAGCAGTACTTC
CDR3 protein: CASSLGGGSSYEQYF

V gene: TRBV28
D gene: NA
J gene: TRBJ1-5
clone size: NA
CDR3 DNA: TGTGCCAGCAGCCCCCCCCGAGGACAACATCAGCCCCAGCATTTT
CDR3 protein: CASSPPRGQHQPQHF

V gene: TRBV4-3
D gene: TRBD2
J gene: TRBJ2-1
clone size: NA
CDR3 DNA: TGCGCCAGCAGCCAAGCCCCTCTAGCGGGGGGGCTCAATGAGCAGTTCTTC
CDR3 protein: CASSQAPLAGGLNEQFF

V gene: TRBV10-3
D gene: NA
J gene: TRBJ1-1
clone size: once
CDR3 DNA: TGTGCCATCAGTGGGGGGGCGGTTCGGCCTGAAGCTTTCTTT
CDR3 protein: CAISGGAVRPEAFF

V gene: TRBV5-6
D gene: TRBD2
J gene: TRBJ2-5
clone size: NA
CDR3 DNA: TGTGCCAGCAGCTCACTAGCGGGGGGAGAGACCCAGTACTTC
CDR3 protein: CASSSLAGGETQYF

V gene: TRBV10-1
D gene: TRBD2
J gene: TRBJ2-5
clone size: NA
CDR3 DNA: TGCGCCAGCAGTAGAGGACTAGCGGAGACCCAGTACTTC
CDR3 protein: CASSRGLAETQYF

V gene: TRBV11-2
D gene: TRBD1
J gene: TRBJ1-3
clone size: NA
CDR3 DNA: TGTGCCAGCAGCCCTGGACAGGGAGGAAACACCATATATTTT
CDR3 protein: CASSPGQGGNTIYF

V gene: TRBV7-9
D gene: NA
J gene: TRBJ1-5
clone size: NA
CDR3 DNA: TGTGCCAGCAGTCATAGGGACACCCCGGACCAGCCCCAGCATTTT
CDR3 protein: CASSHRDTPDQPQHF

V gene: TRBV5-6
D gene: NA
J gene: TRBJ1-2
clone size: NA
CDR3 DNA: TGTGCCAGCAGCCAAAAAGGCCCCACCGGGGGCTATGGCTACACCTTC
CDR3 protein: CASSQKGPTGGYGYTF

V gene: TRBV30
D gene: NA
J gene: TRBJ1-4
clone size: NA
CDR3 DNA: TGTGCCTGGAGTGTACGGGAGGAAAAACTGTTTTTT
CDR3 protein: CAWSVREEKLFF

V gene: TRBV19
D gene: NA
J gene: TRBJ2-1
clone size: NA
CDR3 DNA: TGTGCCAGTAGTCTACAACTCTACAATGAGCAGTTCTTC
CDR3 protein: CASSLQLYNEQFF

V gene: TRBV19
D gene: TRBD1
J gene: TRBJ1-3
clone size: NA
CDR3 DNA: TGTGCCAGTAGCACAGGGGGGCTCGGAAACACCATATATTTT
CDR3 protein: CASSTGGLGNTIYF

V gene: TRBV29-1
D gene: NA
J gene: TRBJ1-1
clone size: NA
CDR3 DNA: TGCAGCGTGGAGGACGGTAGGCCTGAAGCTTTCTTT
CDR3 protein: CSVEDGRPEAFF

V gene: TRBV30
D gene: NA
J gene: TRBJ2-4
clone size: NA
CDR3 DNA: TGTGCCTGGAGTGTCTCAACAGGAGCCAAAAACATTCAGTACTTC
CDR3 protein: CAWSVSTGAKNIQYF